This TCR beta chain was captured by sequencing in a study of T-cell reconstitution after alpha-beta-depleted transplantation in children. The CDR3 contains 15 residues. V was clipped by 0 bases and J by 1 base, with 8 bases between them. In germline, CDR1 is LGHNA, CDR2 YSLEER. For TCRbeta, the library was prepared with unique molecular identifiers. A single record per CDR3 protein comes from TCRdb applying MiXCR to the PCR reads. The sample includes around 380,000 distinct CDR3 sequences, approximately 11% of them seen just once. This material consisted of PBMCs from the stem cell graft donor, taken from the stem cell graft. The receptor's source is a human donor who donated a stem cell graft to a child with acute myeloid leukemia. The V call is TRBV4-3, the J call TRBJ2-3; D is possibly TRBD2 (5 bases). The CDR3 region has the DNA TGCGCCAGCAGCCAAGAATGGCGGGGCACAGATACGCAGTATTTT. It yields the protein CASSQEWRGTDTQYF.